These T cell receptor beta chains were read from a single sample in a study of cytomegalovirus exposure and HLA in healthy donors. Measured with immunoSEQ multiplex PCR; TCRdb has only the in-frame clones, and not every one. Here the sample spans about 96,000 clones, around 85% being singletons. The sample consisted of PBMCs. Receptors were obtained from a man aged 30-40 years in good health and CMV-seronegative. CDR3s include the opening cysteine and the closing phenylalanine or tryptophan. Each record gives: D gene, V gene, clone size, J gene, CDR3 DNA, CDR3 protein. D genes are given only for firm matches. Rows may omit the clone size; those that give it use once, few, many or a size class.

D: .
V: TRBV7-8
size: .
J: TRBJ2-5
DNA: TGTGCCAGCAGCTTAGCAAGGCTAGCGAGAGGAGGGACCCAGTACTTC
CDR3: CASSLARLARGGTQYF

D: .
V: TRBV10-1
size: .
J: TRBJ1-6
DNA: TGCGCCAGCGGGGACATTTATAATTCACCCCTCCACTTT
CDR3: CASGDIYNSPLHF

D: .
V: TRBV28
size: .
J: TRBJ1-1
DNA: TGTGCCAGCAGTCTGGGACTAGAAGCTTTCTTT
CDR3: CASSLGLEAFF

D: .
V: TRBV7-2
size: .
J: TRBJ2-1
DNA: TGTGCCAGCAGTTTCGCACAGGACAAGAACAATGAGCAGTTCTTC
CDR3: CASSFAQDKNNEQFF

D: TRBD1
V: TRBV5-1
size: few
J: TRBJ2-7
DNA: TGCGCCAGCAGGCCCGGGACAGGGATCGCCTACGAGCAGTACTTC
CDR3: CASRPGTGIAYEQYF

D: .
V: TRBV7-9
size: few
J: TRBJ1-2
DNA: TGTGCCAGCAGCTCAAGGACTGTTTATGGCTACACCTTC
CDR3: CASSSRTVYGYTF

D: TRBD2
V: TRBV4-1
size: .
J: TRBJ2-7
DNA: TGCGCCAGCAGCCAAGATCTTATCGTAAGCGGGGCTACCTACGAGCAGTACTTC
CDR3: CASSQDLIVSGATYEQYF

D: TRBD1
V: TRBV5-8
size: few
J: TRBJ2-7
DNA: TGTGCCAGCAGCTTTGGACAGGGTGACACCTACGAGCAGTACTTC
CDR3: CASSFGQGDTYEQYF

D: TRBD1
V: TRBV6-5
size: .
J: TRBJ1-2
DNA: TGTGCCAGCAGTTACACGAACAGGGGGCTCGCCTATGGCTACACCTTC
CDR3: CASSYTNRGLAYGYTF

D: .
V: TRBV5-1
size: .
J: TRBJ1-5
DNA: TGCGCCAGCAGCTCCCAACAGGGTGGCCAGCCCCAGCATTTT
CDR3: CASSSQQGGQPQHF

D: TRBD1
V: TRBV7-9
size: .
J: TRBJ2-7
DNA: TGTGCCAGCAGCTTAGTCGGGGGCAGGGGGCCCAACGAGCAGTACTTC
CDR3: CASSLVGGRGPNEQYF

D: .
V: TRBV7-2
size: .
J: TRBJ1-5
DNA: TGTGCCAGCAGCTCTACAGGGAATTACAATCAGCCCCAGCATTTT
CDR3: CASSSTGNYNQPQHF

D: TRBD2
V: TRBV4-2
size: few
J: TRBJ2-1
DNA: TGTGCCAGCAGCCCCGTTGGCGGGGGGGAATACAATGAGCAGTTCTTC
CDR3: CASSPVGGGEYNEQFF

D: TRBD2
V: TRBV28
size: .
J: TRBJ2-3
DNA: TGTGCCAGCGGAAGCGGGGCGGCGACAGATACGCAGTATTTT
CDR3: CASGSGAATDTQYF

D: TRBD2
V: TRBV2
size: .
J: TRBJ2-7
DNA: TGTGCCAGCAGTCGGGGGGGGTTTGACGAGCAGTACTTC
CDR3: CASSRGGFDEQYF

D: TRBD1
V: TRBV28
size: .
J: TRBJ2-7
DNA: TGTGCCAGCAGTTTTCGGCAGGGGGCTGAGTACTTC
CDR3: CASSFRQGAEYF

D: .
V: TRBV6-1
size: .
J: TRBJ1-5
DNA: TGTGCCAGCAGTGAAAGAACAGTAAATAGCAATCAGCCCCAGCATTTT
CDR3: CASSERTVNSNQPQHF

D: .
V: TRBV2
size: .
J: TRBJ1-5
DNA: TGTGCCACCCGACCGGGGGGAGTCAATCAGCCCCAGCATTTT
CDR3: CATRPGGVNQPQHF

D: .
V: TRBV2
size: few
J: TRBJ1-1
DNA: TGTGCCAGCGCCTCAACTGGGGGGGACACTGAAGCTTTCTTT
CDR3: CASASTGGDTEAFF

D: .
V: TRBV19
size: .
J: TRBJ1-2
DNA: TGTGCCAGTAGTTACGGGATCCCGGGTGGCTACACCTTC
CDR3: CASSYGIPGGYTF

D: .
V: TRBV18
size: .
J: TRBJ1-6
DNA: TGTGCCAGCTCACCTCGTCAGGGGCGCGAATATAATTCACCCCTCCACTTT
CDR3: CASSPRQGREYNSPLHF

D: .
V: TRBV14
size: .
J: TRBJ2-3
DNA: TGTGCCAGCGACAGGGGAGGACTAGCGAGCACAGATACGCAGTATTTT
CDR3: CASDRGGLASTDTQYF

D: .
V: TRBV5-6
size: .
J: TRBJ1-3
DNA: TGTGCCAGCAGCTCTACAACACGGGACTCTGGAAACACCATATATTTT
CDR3: CASSSTTRDSGNTIYF

D: TRBD1
V: TRBV5-1
size: .
J: TRBJ1-5
DNA: TGCGCCAGCAGCTTGGGGGACAGGGGGGATCAGCCCCAGCATTTT
CDR3: CASSLGDRGDQPQHF

D: .
V: TRBV29-1
size: once
J: TRBJ1-4
DNA: TGCAGCGTTGCAGGGTTGCGTGACGAAAAACTGTTTTTT
CDR3: CSVAGLRDEKLFF

D: .
V: TRBV2
size: .
J: TRBJ2-2
DNA: TGTGCCAGCAGTGCCCAGGGCACCGGGGAGCTGTTTTTT
CDR3: CASSAQGTGELFF

D: .
V: TRBV25-1
size: once
J: TRBJ1-2
DNA: TGTGCCAGCAGTGAATATAGTAACGGTATTGGCTACACCTTC
CDR3: CASSEYSNGIGYTF

D: .
V: TRBV19
size: large
J: TRBJ2-3
DNA: TGTGCCAGTAGCCCAGGTGGAGATACGCAGTATTTT
CDR3: CASSPGGDTQYF

D: .
V: TRBV6-1
size: .
J: TRBJ1-1
DNA: TGTGCCAGCAGTGGACACGCCACTGAAGCTTTCTTT
CDR3: CASSGHATEAFF

D: TRBD1
V: TRBV29-1
size: .
J: TRBJ2-1
DNA: TGCAGCGTTGCAGGGGGCAATGAGCAGTTCTTC
CDR3: CSVAGGNEQFF

D: .
V: TRBV10-3
size: .
J: TRBJ1-5
DNA: TGTGCCATCAGACCCCGGGGGAACAATCAGCCCCAGCATTTT
CDR3: CAIRPRGNNQPQHF

D: .
V: TRBV19
size: once
J: TRBJ1-1
DNA: TGTGCCAGTAGTCTAAAAACTGAAGCTTTCTTT
CDR3: CASSLKTEAFF

D: .
V: TRBV10-2
size: few
J: TRBJ2-7
DNA: TGCGCCAGCAGTGAGGTTGGAGCGTCCGTTCCCTACGAGCAGTACTTC
CDR3: CASSEVGASVPYEQYF

D: .
V: TRBV5-1
size: .
J: TRBJ2-1
DNA: TGCGCCAGCAGCTTGAACTCCCCGGCGGGGTTCCGCAATGAGCAGTTCTTC
CDR3: CASSLNSPAGFRNEQFF

D: TRBD2
V: TRBV10-3
size: once
J: TRBJ2-3
DNA: TGTGCCATCAGTTTACTAGCGGGGGCGAACACAGATACGCAGTATTTT
CDR3: CAISLLAGANTDTQYF

D: .
V: TRBV5-6
size: .
J: TRBJ1-2
DNA: TGTGCCAGCAGCTCTCGTCGGGGGGAAGGCTACACCTTC
CDR3: CASSSRRGEGYTF